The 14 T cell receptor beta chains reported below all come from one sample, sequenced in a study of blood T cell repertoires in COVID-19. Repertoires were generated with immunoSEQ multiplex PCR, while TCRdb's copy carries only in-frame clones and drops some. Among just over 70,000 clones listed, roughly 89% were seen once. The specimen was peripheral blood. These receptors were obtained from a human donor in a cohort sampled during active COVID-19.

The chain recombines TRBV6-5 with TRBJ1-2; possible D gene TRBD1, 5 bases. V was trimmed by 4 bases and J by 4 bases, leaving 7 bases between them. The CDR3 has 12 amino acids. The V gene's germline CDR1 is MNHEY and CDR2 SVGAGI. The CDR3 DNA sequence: TGTGCCAGCAGTTCAGGGCCCTATGGCTACACCTTC. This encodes CASSSGPYGYTF.

The CDR3 coding sequence is TGTGCCAGCAGCCCCGACCCTGGACAGCCCAACTATGGCTACACCTTC. It translates to CASSPDPGQPNYGYTF. The chain couples TRBV5-4 to TRBJ1-2; D might be TRBD1 (6 bases). Germline V lookup: CDR1 SGHNT, CDR2 YYREEE (reference sequence). The CDR3 contains 16 residues. The ends were cut back, 4 bases at V and 2 bases at J, with 18 bases in the middle.

The chain's CDR3 is CATSQEGSSNQPQHF. The CDR3 bases are TGTGCCACCAGCCAGGAGGGGAGCAGCAATCAGCCCCAGCATTTT. V gene TRBV15 combines with J gene TRBJ1-5, with D maybe TRBD1 (5 bases). Looked up from germline, CDR1 is LNHNV and CDR2 is YYDKDF (reference sequence). The V gene lost 5 bases and the J gene lost 1 base, with 12 bases spanning the gap. The CDR3 contains 15 residues.

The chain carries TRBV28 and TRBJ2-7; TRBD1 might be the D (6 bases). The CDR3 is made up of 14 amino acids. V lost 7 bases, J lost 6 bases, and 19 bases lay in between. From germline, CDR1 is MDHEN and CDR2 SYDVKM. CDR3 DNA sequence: TGTGCCAGCACCCCTTCAGGGGTAGTTGGCGAGCAGTACTTC. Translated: CASTPSGVVGEQYF.

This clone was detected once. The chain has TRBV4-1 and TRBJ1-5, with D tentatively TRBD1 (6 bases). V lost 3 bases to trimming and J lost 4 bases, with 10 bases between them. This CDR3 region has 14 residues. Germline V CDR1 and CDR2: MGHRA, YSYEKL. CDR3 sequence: CASSQLGQNQPQHF. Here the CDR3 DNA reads TGCGCCAGCAGCCAGTTGGGACAAAATCAGCCCCAGCATTTT.

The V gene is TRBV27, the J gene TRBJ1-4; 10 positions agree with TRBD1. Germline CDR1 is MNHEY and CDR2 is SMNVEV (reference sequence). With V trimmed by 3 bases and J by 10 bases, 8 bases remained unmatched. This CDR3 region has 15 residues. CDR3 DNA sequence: TGTGCCAGCAGTTTCGGGACAGGGGACGGGGTAAAACTGTTTTTT. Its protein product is CASSFGTGDGVKLFF.

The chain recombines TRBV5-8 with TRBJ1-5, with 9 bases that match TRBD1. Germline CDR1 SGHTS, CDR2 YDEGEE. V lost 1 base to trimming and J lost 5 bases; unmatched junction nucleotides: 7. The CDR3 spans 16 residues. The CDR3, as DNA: TGTGCCAGCAGCTTGCACGAGGGACAGGGATATCAGCCCCAGCATTTT. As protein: CASSLHEGQGYQPQHF. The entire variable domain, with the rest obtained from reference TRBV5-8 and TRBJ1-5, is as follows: EAGVTQSPTHLIKTRGQQATLRCSPISGHTSVYWYQQALGLGLQFLLWYDEGEERNRGNFPPRFSGRQFPNYSSELNVNALELEDSALYLCASSLHEGQGYQPQHFGDGTRLSIL.

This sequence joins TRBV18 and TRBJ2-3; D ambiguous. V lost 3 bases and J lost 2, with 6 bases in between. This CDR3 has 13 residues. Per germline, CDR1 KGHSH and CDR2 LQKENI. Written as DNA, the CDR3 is TGTGCCAGCTCACCGAGGAACACAGATACGCAGTATTTT. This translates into CASSPRNTDTQYF.

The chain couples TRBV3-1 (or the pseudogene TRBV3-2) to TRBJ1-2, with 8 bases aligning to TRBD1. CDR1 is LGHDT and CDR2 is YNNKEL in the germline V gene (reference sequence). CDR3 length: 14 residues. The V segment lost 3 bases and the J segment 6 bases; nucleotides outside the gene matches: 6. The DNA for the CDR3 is TGTGCCAGCAGCCAGCGAGACAGGGGAAATGGCTACACCTTC. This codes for CASSQRDRGNGYTF.

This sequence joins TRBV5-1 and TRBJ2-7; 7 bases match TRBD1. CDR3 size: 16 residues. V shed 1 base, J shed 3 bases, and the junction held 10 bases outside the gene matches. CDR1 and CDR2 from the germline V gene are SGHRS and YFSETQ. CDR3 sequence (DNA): TGCGCCAGCAGCTTGCCCCCGGACAGGCCTAACTACGAGCAGTACTTC. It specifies CASSLPPDRPNYEQYF.

The CDR3: CASSQDRQGFSYNSPLHF. The DNA of the CDR3 is TGCGCCAGCAGCCAAGATCGCCAGGGTTTCTCCTATAATTCACCCCTCCACTTT. This chain uses TRBV4-1 with TRBJ1-6; maybe TRBD1 (5 bases). Trimming stripped 0 bases from V and 0 bases from J, with 12 bases between. The CDR3 runs 18 residues. Germline values: CDR1 MGHRA, CDR2 YSYEKL.

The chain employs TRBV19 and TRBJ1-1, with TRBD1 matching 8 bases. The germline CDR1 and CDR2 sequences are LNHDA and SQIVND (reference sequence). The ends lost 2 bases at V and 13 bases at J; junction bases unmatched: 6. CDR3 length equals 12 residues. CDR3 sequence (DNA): TGTGCCAGTAGTATACCCCAGGGGGCTGTTTTCTTT. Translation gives CASSIPQGAVFF.

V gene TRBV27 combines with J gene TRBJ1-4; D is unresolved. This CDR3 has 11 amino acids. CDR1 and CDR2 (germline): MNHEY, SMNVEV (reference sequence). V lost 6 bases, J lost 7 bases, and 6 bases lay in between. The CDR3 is CASRLGEKLFF. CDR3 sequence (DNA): TGTGCCAGCAGACTTGGTGAAAAACTGTTTTTT.

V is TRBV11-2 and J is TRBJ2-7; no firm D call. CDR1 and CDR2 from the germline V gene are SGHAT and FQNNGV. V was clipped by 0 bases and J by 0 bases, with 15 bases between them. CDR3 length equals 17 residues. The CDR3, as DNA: TGTGCCAGCAGCTTAGATCGAGGTGGTCTAAGCTCCTACGAGCAGTACTTC. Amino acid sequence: CASSLDRGGLSSYEQYF. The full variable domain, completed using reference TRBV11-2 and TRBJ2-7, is EAGVAQSPRYKIIEKRQSVAFWCNPISGHATLYWYQQILGQGPKLLIQFQNNGVVDDSQLPKDRFSAERLKGVDSTLKIQPAKLEDSAVYLCASSLDRGGLSSYEQYFGPGTRLTVT.